This TCR beta chain was observed in a study of response to subunit inactivated influenza vaccine. There are a few counts of this clonotype. Antigen specificity is unknown. TCRdb used MiXCR to reprocess the RT-PCR reads, holding one entry per CDR3 protein. The sample consists of 600,000 to 850,000 distinct CDR3 sequences, roughly 15% of them appearing once. Study results and limitations: The authors offered the suggestion that each seasonal influenza vaccination recruits few new T cells.

The germline CDR1 and CDR2 sequences are SGHTA and FQGNSA. The CDR3 is 14 amino acids. Trimming took off 1 base at V and 8 bases at J, with 12 bases between the two ends. The chain joins TRBV7-2 to TRBJ2-1, with D possibly matching TRBD1 (5 bases). The receptor's source is a man in his fifties or sixties who received an inactivated influenza vaccine. Sequencing used PBMCs from blood, obtained around two weeks before vaccination. The CDR3 here is CASSLDRFSDEQFF. DNA for the CDR3: TGTGCCAGCAGCTTAGACAGGTTCAGTGATGAGCAGTTCTTC.